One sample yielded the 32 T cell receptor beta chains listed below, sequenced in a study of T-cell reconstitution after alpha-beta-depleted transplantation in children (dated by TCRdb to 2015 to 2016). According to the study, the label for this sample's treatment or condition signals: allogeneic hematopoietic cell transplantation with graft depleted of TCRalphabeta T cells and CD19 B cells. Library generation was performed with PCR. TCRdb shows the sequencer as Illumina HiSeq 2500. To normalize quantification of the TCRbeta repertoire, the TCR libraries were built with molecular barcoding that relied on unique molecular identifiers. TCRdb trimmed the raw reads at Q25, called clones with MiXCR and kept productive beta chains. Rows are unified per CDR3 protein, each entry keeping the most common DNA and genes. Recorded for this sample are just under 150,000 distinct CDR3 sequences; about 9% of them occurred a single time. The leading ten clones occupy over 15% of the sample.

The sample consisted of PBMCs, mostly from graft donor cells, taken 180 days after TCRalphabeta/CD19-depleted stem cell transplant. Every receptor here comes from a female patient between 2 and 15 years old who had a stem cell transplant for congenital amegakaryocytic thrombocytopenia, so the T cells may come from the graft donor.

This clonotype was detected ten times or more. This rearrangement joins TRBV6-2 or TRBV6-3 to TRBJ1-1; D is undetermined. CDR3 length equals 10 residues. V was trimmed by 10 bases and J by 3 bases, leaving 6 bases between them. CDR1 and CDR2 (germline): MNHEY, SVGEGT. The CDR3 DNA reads TGTGCCACCTGGTACACTGAAGCTTTCTTT. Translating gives CATWYTEAFF.

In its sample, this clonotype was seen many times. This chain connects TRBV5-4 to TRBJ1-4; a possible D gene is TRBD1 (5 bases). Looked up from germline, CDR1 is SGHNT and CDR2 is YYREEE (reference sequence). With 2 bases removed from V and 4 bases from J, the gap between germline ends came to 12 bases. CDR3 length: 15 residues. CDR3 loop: CASSFETGGNEKLFF. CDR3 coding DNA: TGTGCCAGCAGCTTTGAAACAGGTGGTAATGAAAAACTGTTTTTT.

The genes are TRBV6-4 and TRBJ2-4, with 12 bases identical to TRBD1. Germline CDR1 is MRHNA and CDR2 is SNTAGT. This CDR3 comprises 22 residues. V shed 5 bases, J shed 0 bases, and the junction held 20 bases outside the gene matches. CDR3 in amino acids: CASSPGTGGFLSRTLAKNIQYF. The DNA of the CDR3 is TGTGCCAGCAGTCCCGGGACAGGGGGCTTCCTTTCGCGAACCCTAGCCAAAAACATTCAGTACTTC.

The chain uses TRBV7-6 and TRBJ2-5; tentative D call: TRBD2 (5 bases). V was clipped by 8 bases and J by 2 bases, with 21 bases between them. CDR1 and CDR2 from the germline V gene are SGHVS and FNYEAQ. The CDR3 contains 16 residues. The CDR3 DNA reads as TGTGCCAGCTCCTTCTATGGCCTAGCCTTGCAAGAGACCCAGTACTTC. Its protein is CASSFYGLALQETQYF.

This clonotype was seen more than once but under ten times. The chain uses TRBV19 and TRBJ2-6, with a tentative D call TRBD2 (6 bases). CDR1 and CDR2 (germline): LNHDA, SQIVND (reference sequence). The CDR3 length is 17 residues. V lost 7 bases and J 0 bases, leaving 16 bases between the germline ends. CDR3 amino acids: CASTRGYGSSGANVLTF. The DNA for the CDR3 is TGTGCCAGTACTCGGGGGTACGGAAGCTCTGGGGCCAACGTCCTGACTTTC.

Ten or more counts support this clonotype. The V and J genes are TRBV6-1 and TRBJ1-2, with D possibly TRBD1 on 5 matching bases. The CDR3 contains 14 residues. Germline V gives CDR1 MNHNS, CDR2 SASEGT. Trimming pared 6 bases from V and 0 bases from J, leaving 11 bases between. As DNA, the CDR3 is TGTGCCAGCAGGTGGGGCGGCTCTAACTATGGCTACACCTTC. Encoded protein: CASRWGGSNYGYTF.

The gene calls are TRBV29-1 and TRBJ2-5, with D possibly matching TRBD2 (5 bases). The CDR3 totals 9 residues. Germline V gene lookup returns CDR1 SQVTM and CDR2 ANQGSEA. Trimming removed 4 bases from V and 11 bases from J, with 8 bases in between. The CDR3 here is CSVVPGQYF. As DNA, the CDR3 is TGCAGCGTTGTCCCGGGACAGTACTTC.

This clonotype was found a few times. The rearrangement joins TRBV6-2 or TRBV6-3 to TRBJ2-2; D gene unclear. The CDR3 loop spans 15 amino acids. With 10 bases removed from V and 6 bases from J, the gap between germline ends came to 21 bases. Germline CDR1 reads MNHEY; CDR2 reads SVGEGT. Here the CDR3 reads CATSDGRANSGELFF. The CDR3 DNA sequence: TGTGCCACCTCTGATGGTAGAGCTAATTCCGGGGAGCTGTTTTTT.

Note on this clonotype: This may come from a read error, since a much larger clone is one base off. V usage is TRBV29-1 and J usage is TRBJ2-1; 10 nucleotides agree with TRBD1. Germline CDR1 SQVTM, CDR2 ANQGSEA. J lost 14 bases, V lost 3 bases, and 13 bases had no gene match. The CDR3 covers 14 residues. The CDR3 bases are TGCAGCGTTGAGCCGGGACAGGGGCGTCGCAGCGAGTTCTTC. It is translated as CSVEPGQGRRSEFF.

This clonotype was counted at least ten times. The CDR3 loop is CSVQVTGANVLTF. In nucleotides, the CDR3 is TGCAGCGTTCAGGTAACTGGGGCCAACGTCCTGACTTTC. This rearrangement joins TRBV29-1 to TRBJ2-6; no reliable D call. There are 13 residues in the CDR3. Germline V gene sequence: CDR1 SQVTM, CDR2 ANQGSEA. Trimming removed 5 bases from V and 2 bases from J, with 7 bases in between. The variable domain in full, completed from reference TRBV29-1 and TRBJ2-6, reads SAVISQKPSRDICQRGTSLTIQCQVDSQVTMMFWYRQQPGQSLTLIATANQGSEATYESGFVIDKFPISRPNLTFSTLTVSNMSPEDSSIYLCSVQVTGANVLTFGAGSRLTVL.

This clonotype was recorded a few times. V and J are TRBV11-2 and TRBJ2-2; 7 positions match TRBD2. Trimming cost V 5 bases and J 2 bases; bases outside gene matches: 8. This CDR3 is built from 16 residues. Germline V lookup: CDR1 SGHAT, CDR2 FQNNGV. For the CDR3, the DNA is TGTGCCAGCAGCGTCTACTGGGGGGGAAACACCGGGGAGCTGTTTTTT. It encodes CASSVYWGGNTGELFF. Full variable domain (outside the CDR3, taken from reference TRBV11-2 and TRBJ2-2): EAGVAQSPRYKIIEKRQSVAFWCNPISGHATLYWYQQILGQGPKLLIQFQNNGVVDDSQLPKDRFSAERLKGVDSTLKIQPAKLEDSAVYLCASSVYWGGNTGELFFGEGSRLTVL.

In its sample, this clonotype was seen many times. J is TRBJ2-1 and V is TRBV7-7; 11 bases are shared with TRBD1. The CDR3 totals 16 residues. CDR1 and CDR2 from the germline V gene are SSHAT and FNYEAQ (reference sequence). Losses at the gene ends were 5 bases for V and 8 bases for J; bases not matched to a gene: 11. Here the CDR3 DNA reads TGTGCCAGCAGCCGGACAGGGGGCTCGGTGATGGATGAGCAGTTCTTC. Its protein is CASSRTGGSVMDEQFF.

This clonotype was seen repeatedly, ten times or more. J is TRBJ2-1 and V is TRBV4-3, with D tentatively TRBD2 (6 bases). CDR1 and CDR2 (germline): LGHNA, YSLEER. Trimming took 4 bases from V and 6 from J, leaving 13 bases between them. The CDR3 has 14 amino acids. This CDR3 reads CASSLGTEGNEQFF. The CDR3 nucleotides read TGCGCCAGCAGCCTCGGGACTGAGGGCAATGAGCAGTTCTTC.

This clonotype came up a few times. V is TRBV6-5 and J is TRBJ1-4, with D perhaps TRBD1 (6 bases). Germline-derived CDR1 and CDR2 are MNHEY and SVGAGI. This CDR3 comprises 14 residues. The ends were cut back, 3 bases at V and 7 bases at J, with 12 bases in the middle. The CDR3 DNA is TGTGCCAGCAGTTATGGGGACAAAGGTGAAAAACTGTTTTTT. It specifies CASSYGDKGEKLFF.

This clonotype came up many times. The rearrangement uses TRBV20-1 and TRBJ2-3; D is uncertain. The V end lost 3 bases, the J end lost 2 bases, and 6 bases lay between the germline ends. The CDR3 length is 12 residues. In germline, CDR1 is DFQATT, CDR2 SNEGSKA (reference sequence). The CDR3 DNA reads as TGCAGTGCTAGTTGGGCCACAGATACGCAGTATTTT. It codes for CSASWATDTQYF.

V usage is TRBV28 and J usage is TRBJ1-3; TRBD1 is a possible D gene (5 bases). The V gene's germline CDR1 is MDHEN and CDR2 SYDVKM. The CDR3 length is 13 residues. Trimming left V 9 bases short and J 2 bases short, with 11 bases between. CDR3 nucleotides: TGTGCCAGTTACGCGGGACCTGGAAACACCATATATTTT. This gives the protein CASYAGPGNTIYF.

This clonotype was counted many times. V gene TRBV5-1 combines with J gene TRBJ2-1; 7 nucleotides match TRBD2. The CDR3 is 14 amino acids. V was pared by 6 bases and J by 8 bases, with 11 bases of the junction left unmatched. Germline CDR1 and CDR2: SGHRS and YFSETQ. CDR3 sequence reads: CASTLADLWDEQFF. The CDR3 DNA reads TGCGCCAGCACTCTAGCGGACCTCTGGGATGAGCAGTTCTTC. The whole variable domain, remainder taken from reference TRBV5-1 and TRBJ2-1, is KAGVTQTPRYLIKTRGQQVTLSCSPISGHRSVSWYQQTPGQGLQFLFEYFSETQRNKGNFPGRFSGRQFSNSRSEMNVSTLELGDSALYLCASTLADLWDEQFFGPGTRLTVL.

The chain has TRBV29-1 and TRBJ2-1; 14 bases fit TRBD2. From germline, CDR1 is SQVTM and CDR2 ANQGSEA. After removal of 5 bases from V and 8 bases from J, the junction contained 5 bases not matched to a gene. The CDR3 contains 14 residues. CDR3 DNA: TGCAGCGTTACCCGGACTAGCGGGAGGTATGAGCAGTTCTTC. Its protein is CSVTRTSGRYEQFF.

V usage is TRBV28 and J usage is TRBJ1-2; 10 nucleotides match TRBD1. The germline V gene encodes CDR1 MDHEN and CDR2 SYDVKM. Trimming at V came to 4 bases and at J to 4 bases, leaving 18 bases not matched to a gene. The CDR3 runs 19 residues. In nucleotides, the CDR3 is TGTGCCAGCAGTTCCCAATTCTCCGGGACAGGGGCAGGAAGCTATGGCTACACCTTC. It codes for CASSSQFSGTGAGSYGYTF.

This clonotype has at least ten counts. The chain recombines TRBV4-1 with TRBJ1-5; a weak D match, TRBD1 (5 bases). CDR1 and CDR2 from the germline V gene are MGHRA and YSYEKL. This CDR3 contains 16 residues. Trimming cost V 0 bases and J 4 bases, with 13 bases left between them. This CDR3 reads CASSQDEGAWNQPQHF. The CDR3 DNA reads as TGCGCCAGCAGCCAAGATGAAGGGGCGTGGAATCAGCCCCAGCATTTT.

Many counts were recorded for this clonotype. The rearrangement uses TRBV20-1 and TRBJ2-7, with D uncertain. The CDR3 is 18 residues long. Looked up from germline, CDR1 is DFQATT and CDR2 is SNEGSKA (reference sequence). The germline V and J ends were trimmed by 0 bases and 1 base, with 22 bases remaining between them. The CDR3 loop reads CSARDWSWRAEQSYEQYF. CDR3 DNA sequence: TGCAGTGCTAGAGATTGGAGTTGGCGCGCCGAACAGTCCTACGAGCAGTACTTC.

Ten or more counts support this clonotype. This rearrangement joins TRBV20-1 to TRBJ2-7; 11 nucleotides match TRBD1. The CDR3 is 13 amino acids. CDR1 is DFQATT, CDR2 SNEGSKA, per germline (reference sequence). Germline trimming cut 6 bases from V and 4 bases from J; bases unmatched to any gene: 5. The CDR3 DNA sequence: TGCAGTGCAAAGGACAGGGGGCTGTACGAGCAGTACTTC. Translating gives CSAKDRGLYEQYF.

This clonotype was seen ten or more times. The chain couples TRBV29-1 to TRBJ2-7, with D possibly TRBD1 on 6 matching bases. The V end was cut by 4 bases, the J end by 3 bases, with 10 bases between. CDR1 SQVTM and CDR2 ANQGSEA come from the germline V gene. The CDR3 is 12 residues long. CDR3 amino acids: CSVAQGSYEQYF. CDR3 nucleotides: TGCAGCGTTGCACAGGGAAGCTACGAGCAGTACTTC.

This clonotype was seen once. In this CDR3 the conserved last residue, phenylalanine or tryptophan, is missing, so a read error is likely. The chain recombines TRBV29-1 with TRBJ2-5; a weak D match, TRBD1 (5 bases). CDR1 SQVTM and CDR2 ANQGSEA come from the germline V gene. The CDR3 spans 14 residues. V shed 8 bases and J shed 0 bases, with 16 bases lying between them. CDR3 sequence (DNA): TGCAGCTTTACCCGGGCAGGGTACCAAGAGACCCAGTACTCC. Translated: CSFTRAGYQETQYS.

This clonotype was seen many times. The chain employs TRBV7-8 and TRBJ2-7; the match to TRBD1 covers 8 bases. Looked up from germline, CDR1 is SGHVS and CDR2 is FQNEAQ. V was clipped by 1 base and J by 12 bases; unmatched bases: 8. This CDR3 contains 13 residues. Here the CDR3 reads CASSLGGTGVRYF. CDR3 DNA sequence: TGTGCCAGCAGCTTAGGTGGGACAGGAGTGCGGTACTTC.

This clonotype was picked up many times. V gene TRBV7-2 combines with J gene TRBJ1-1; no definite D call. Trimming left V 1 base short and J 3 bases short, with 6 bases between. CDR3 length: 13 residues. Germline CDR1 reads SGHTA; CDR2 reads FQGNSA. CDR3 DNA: TGTGCCAGCAGCTTAGTTCCCTACACTGAAGCTTTCTTT. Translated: CASSLVPYTEAFF.

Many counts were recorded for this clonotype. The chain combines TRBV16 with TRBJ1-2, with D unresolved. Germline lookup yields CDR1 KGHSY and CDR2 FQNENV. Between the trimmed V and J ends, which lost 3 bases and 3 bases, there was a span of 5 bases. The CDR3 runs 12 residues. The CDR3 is CASSQGYYGYTF. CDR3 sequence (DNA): TGTGCCAGCAGCCAGGGGTACTATGGCTACACCTTC.

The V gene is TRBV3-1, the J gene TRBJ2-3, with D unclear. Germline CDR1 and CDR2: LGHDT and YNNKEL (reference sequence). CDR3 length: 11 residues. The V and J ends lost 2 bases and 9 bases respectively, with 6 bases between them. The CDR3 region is CASSQKGTQYF. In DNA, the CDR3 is TGTGCCAGCAGCCAAAAAGGAACGCAGTATTTT.

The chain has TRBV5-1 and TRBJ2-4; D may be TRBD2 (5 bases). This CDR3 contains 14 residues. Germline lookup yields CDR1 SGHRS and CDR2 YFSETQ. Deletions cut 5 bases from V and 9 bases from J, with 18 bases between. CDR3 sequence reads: CASRNLGEEGIQYF. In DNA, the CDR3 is TGCGCCAGCAGGAACCTCGGGGAAGAAGGCATTCAGTACTTC.

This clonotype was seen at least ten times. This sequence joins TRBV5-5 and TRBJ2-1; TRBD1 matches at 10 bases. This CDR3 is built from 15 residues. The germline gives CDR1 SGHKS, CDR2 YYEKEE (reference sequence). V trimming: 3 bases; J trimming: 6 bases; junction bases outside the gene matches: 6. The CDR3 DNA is TGTGCCAGCAGCTCGACAGGGGGCCGGGGCAATGAGCAGTTCTTC. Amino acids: CASSSTGGRGNEQFF.

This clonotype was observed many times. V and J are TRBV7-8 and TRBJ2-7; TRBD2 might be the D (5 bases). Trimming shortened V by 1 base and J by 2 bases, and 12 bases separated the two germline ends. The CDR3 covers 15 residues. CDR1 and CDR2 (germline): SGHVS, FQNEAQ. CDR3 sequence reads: CASSLGLIRAYEQYF. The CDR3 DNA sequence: TGTGCCAGCAGCTTAGGACTAATTCGGGCCTACGAGCAGTACTTC.

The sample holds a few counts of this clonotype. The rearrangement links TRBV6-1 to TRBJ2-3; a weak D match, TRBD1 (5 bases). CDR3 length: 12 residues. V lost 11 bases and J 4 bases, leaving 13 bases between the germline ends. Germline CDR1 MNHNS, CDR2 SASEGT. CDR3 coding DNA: TGTGCCGGTACAGGCGGCGCAGATACGCAGTATTTT. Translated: CAGTGGADTQYF.